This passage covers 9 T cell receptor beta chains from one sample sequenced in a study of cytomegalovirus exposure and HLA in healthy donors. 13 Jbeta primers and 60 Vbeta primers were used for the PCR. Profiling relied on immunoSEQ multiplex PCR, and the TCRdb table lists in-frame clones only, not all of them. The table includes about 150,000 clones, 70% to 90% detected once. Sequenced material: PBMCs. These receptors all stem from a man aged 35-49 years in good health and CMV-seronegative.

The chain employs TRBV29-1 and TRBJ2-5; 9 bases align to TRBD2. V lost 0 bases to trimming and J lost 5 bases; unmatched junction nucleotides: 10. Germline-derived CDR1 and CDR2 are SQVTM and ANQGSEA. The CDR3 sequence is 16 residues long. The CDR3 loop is CSVEDTLLAGRETQYF. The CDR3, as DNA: TGCAGCGTTGAAGACACTCTTCTAGCGGGACGGGAGACCCAGTACTTC.

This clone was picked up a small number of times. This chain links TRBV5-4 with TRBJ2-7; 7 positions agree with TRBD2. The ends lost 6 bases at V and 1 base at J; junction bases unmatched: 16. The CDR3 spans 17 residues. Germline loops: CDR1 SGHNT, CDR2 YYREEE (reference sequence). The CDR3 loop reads CASTPGEGIGRSYEQYF. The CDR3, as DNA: TGTGCCAGCACCCCCGGGGAGGGGATAGGAAGGTCCTACGAGCAGTACTTC. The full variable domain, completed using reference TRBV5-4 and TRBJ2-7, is ETGVTQSPTHLIKTRGQQVTLRCSSQSGHNTVSWYQQALGQGPQFIFQYYREEENGRGNFPPRFSGLQFPNYSSELNVNALELDDSALYLCASTPGEGIGRSYEQYFGPGTRLTVT.

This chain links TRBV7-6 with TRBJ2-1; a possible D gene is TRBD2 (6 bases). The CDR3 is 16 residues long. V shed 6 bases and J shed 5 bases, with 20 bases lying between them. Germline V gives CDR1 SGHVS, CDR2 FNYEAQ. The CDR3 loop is CASRSPSSTSNNEQFF. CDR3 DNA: TGTGCCAGCAGATCCCCCTCATCGACTAGTAACAATGAGCAGTTCTTC.

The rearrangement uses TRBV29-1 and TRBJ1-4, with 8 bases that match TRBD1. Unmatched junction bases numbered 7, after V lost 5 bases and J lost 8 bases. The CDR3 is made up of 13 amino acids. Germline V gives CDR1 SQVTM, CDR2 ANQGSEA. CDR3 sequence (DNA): TGCAGCGTTATTGACAGGGGTTGGGAAAAACTGTTTTTT. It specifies CSVIDRGWEKLFF.

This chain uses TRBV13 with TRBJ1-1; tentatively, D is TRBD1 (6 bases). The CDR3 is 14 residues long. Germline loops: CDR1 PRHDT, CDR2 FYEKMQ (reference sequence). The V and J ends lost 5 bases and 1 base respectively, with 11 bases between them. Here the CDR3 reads CASSNTGTNTEAFF. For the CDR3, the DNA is TGTGCCAGCAGCAACACAGGGACGAACACTGAAGCTTTCTTT.

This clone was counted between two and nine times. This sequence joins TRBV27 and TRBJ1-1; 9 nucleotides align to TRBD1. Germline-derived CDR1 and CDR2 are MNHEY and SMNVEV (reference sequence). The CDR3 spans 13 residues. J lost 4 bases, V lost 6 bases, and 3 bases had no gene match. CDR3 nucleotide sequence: TGTGCCAGCAGCTGGGACAGGGTCACTGAAGCTTTCTTT. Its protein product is CASSWDRVTEAFF.

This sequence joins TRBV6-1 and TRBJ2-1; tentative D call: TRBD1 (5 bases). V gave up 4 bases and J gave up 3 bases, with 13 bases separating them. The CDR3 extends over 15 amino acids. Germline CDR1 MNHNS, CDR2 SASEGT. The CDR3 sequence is CASSVETDLYNEQFF. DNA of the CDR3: TGTGCCAGCAGTGTGGAGACAGATCTCTACAATGAGCAGTTCTTC.

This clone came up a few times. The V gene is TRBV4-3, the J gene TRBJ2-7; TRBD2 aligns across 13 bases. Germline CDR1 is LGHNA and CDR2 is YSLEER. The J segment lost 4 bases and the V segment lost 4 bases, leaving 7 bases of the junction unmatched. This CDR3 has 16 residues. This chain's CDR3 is CASSPGLAGVSYEQYF. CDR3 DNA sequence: TGCGCCAGCAGCCCCGGACTAGCGGGAGTGTCTTACGAGCAGTACTTC.

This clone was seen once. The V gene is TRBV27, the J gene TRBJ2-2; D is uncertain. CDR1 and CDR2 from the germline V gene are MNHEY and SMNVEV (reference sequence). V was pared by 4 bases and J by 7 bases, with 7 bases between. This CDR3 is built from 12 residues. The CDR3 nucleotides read TGTGCCAGCAGTTATCCCCGCGGGGAGCTGTTTTTT. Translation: CASSYPRGELFF.